These 12 T cell receptor beta chains came from one sample sequenced in a study of CD8 T cells in Susac syndrome (dated by TCRdb to between 2018 and 2021). Libraries were made using the immunoSEQ multiplex PCR assay. RNA was extracted using the RNeasy kit, and about 0.5 to 1 ug of the RNA was reverse transcribed with random hexamers. In TCRdb, the public reads were trimmed at Q25 with fastp and aligned with MiXCR, with productive beta chains retained. Every CDR3 protein is listed once, alongside the most common genes and DNA of its rows. The table for this sample lists some 170,000 distinct CDR3 sequences; 85% to 95% of them were counted only once. Around 0.094% of the sample goes to the ten largest clones. Source material: CD4+ T cells from PBMCs. Every receptor here comes from a human donor with Susac syndrome.

Worth noting for this clonotype: The junction and the germline gene differ at one end; a read error may be behind it. The rearrangement joins TRBV5-1 to TRBJ1-1; D is unresolved. CDR1 SGHRS and CDR2 YFSETQ come from the germline V gene. The CDR3 totals 14 residues. CDR3 nucleotides: TGCGCCAGCAGCTCTCAACAGATGTCTACTGAAGTTTTCTTT. This sequence encodes CASSSQQMSTEVFF.

CDR3 coding DNA: TGCAGCGTTTCCGCACTAGCGGGGGGGGTCTCCAATGAGCAGTTCTTC. Amino acids: CSVSALAGGVSNEQFF. The J gene is TRBJ2-1, the V gene TRBV29-1; 13 positions agree with TRBD2. Trimming cost V 5 bases and J 6 bases; bases outside gene matches: 10. Germline CDR1 reads SQVTM; CDR2 reads ANQGSEA. The CDR3 spans 16 residues.

This clonotype was seen only once. This rearrangement joins TRBV2 to TRBJ1-1; D is perhaps TRBD1 (5 bases). Germline V lookup: CDR1 SNHLY, CDR2 FYNNEI. The CDR3 length is 15 residues. Between the trimmed V and J ends, which lost 2 bases and 1 base, there was a span of 11 bases. In nucleotides, the CDR3 is TGTGCCAGCAGTGAAAGAGGGCAGGGGAACACTGAAGCTTTCTTT. Its protein product is CASSERGQGNTEAFF.

The V gene is TRBV3-1, the J gene TRBJ1-4; 10 nucleotides match TRBD1. The V segment lost 1 base and the J segment 1 base; nucleotides outside the gene matches: 9. The germline V gene encodes CDR1 LGHDT and CDR2 YNNKEL (reference sequence). CDR3 size: 19 residues. This CDR3 is CASSQAMTGGGRTNEKLFF. The CDR3 DNA sequence: TGTGCCAGCAGCCAAGCGATGACAGGGGGCGGCAGAACTAATGAAAAACTGTTTTTT.

The chain has TRBV27 and TRBJ2-7, with 7 positions matching TRBD1. This CDR3 region has 13 residues. Germline CDR1 reads MNHEY; CDR2 reads SMNVEV (reference sequence). The J segment lost 3 bases and the V segment lost 3 bases, leaving 2 bases of the junction unmatched. CDR3 nucleotides: TGTGCCAGCAGTTTCGGGACAGACTACGAGCAGTACTTC. Residues: CASSFGTDYEQYF.

The V gene is TRBV6-1, the J gene TRBJ1-1; D gene ambiguous. Per the germline V gene, CDR1 is MNHNS and CDR2 is SASEGT. Trimming removed 4 bases at V and 1 base at J, with 10 bases between. This CDR3 has 14 amino acids. The CDR3 spells CASSGGRRNTEAFF. DNA of the CDR3: TGTGCCAGCAGTGGAGGACGGAGGAACACTGAAGCTTTCTTT.

The chain is built from TRBV20-1 and TRBJ2-7; D not resolved. This CDR3 comprises 14 residues. Germline assignment: CDR1 DFQATT and CDR2 SNEGSKA (reference sequence). With 6 bases removed from V and 6 bases from J, the gap between germline ends came to 21 bases. The CDR3 spells CSAPRTGDSGEQYF. The DNA for the CDR3 is TGCAGTGCCCCACGAACTGGGGATTCAGGCGAGCAGTACTTC.

The CDR3, as DNA: TGTGCCAGCACCCTCTGGACTTCTAGCACAGATACGCAGTATTTT. As protein: CASTLWTSSTDTQYF. The V call is TRBV6-1, the J call TRBJ2-3, with D possibly matching TRBD2 (5 bases). Germline-derived CDR1 and CDR2 are MNHNS and SASEGT. Deletions cut 7 bases from V and 0 bases from J, with 14 bases between. There are 15 residues in the CDR3.

The gene calls are TRBV29-1 and TRBJ1-2; D gene unclear. Between the trimmed V and J ends, which lost 3 bases and 6 bases, there was a span of 5 bases. The CDR3 runs 10 residues. Germline CDR1 and CDR2: SQVTM and ANQGSEA. CDR3 in DNA: TGCAGCGTTGACCGGGATGGCTACACCTTC. Protein sequence: CSVDRDGYTF.

The chain combines TRBV7-2 with TRBJ1-4; D unclear. Between the trimmed V and J ends, which lost 0 bases and 4 bases, there was a span of 9 bases. Looked up from germline, CDR1 is SGHTA and CDR2 is FQGNSA. CDR3 length equals 15 residues. CDR3 protein: CASSLALRFNEKLFF. Here the CDR3 DNA reads TGTGCCAGCAGCTTAGCTTTAAGGTTTAATGAAAAACTGTTTTTT.

The chain recombines TRBV5-8 with TRBJ2-3; 9 nucleotides line up with TRBD1. Germline lookup yields CDR1 SGHTS and CDR2 YDEGEE. V was pared by 6 bases and J by 3 bases, with 5 bases of the junction left unmatched. The CDR3 runs 14 residues. The CDR3 reads CASNYRGRTDTQYF. In DNA, the CDR3 is TGTGCCAGCAACTACAGGGGGCGGACAGATACGCAGTATTTT.

The chain combines TRBV15 with TRBJ2-7; either TRBD1 or TRBD2 may fit D (5 bases each). CDR1 and CDR2 (germline): LNHNV, YYDKDF (reference sequence). The CDR3 is made up of 13 amino acids. The V end lost 3 bases, the J end lost 2 bases, and 8 bases lay between the germline ends. CDR3: CATSRGETYEQYF. As DNA, the CDR3 is TGTGCCACCAGCAGGGGGGAGACCTACGAGCAGTACTTC.